Reported below is one TCR beta chain. Its matching antigen is unknown. This table comes from immunoSEQ multiplex PCR, and its TCRdb copy is limited to in-frame clones, with some not included. In the table there are 180,000 or so clones, roughly nine tenths of which are singletons. The data are from a study of Ad26.COV2.S vaccination and SARS-CoV-2 variants. Study findings and constraints: The breadth of spike-specific CD8+ and CD4+ T cell responses after vaccination was reportedly substantial.

The receptor was isolated from a human donor who had recovered from COVID-19. The sequencing here drew on peripheral blood, taken after recovery from COVID-19.

CDR3 nucleotide sequence: TGTGCCAGCAGCTTAGAGGGGGTCTACGAGCAGTACTTC. Residues: CASSLEGVYEQYF. V usage is TRBV7-3 and J usage is TRBJ2-7; D might be TRBD1 (6 bases). This CDR3 contains 13 residues. Deletions cut 2 bases from V and 3 bases from J, with 8 bases between. From germline, CDR1 is SGHTA and CDR2 FQGTGA.